The 2 T cell receptor beta chains below come from one sample, sequenced in a study of T cells in Graves' hyperthyroidism and ophthalmopathy. Amplified TCR beta CDR3 regions derived from RNA transcripts. Using the HTBI primer set, a first-round RT-PCR was run on the TCR CDR3. A single record per CDR3 protein comes from TCRdb applying MiXCR to the multiplex PCR reads. The sample consists of almost 500,000 distinct CDR3 sequences, approximately 23% of them appearing once. The sample taken for sequencing was blood. These TCRs come from a woman between 70 and 85 years old with Graves' ophthalmopathy.

This clonotype was counted ten times or more. This sequence joins TRBV24-1 and TRBJ1-5; D might be TRBD1 (6 bases). The V gene lost 0 bases and the J gene lost 7 bases, with 9 bases spanning the gap. Per germline, CDR1 KGHDR and CDR2 SFDVKD. The CDR3 covers 14 residues. The CDR3 region has the DNA TGTGCCACCAGTGATTTGTCACAGGGACAGCCCCAGCATTTT. It specifies CATSDLSQGQPQHF.

This clonotype was counted a few times. The J gene is TRBJ2-3, the V gene TRBV7-2; D perhaps matches TRBD2 (6 bases). V was shortened by 6 bases and J by 1 base, with 14 bases between the two germline ends. This CDR3 region has 15 residues. Per germline, CDR1 SGHTA and CDR2 FQGNSA. The CDR3 loop is CASSLVRGGTDTQYF. CDR3 nucleotide sequence: TGTGCCAGCAGTCTGGTGCGCGGGGGCACAGATACGCAGTATTTT. The variable domain in full, with the rest retrieved from reference TRBV7-2 and TRBJ2-3, is GAGVSQSPSNKVTEKGKDVELRCDPISGHTALYWYRQSLGQGLEFLIYFQGNSAPDKSGLPSDRFSAERTGGSVSTLTIQRTQQEDSAVYLCASSLVRGGTDTQYFGPGTRLTVL.